This T cell receptor beta chain comes out of a study of T cells in Graves' hyperthyroidism and ophthalmopathy (dated by TCRdb to about 2019). Concerning the study at large: Peripheral blood samples were taken at initial diagnosis, before any treatment was given. To identify TCR V-J signatures that set the groups apart, the researchers used a discovery cohort of 100 patients, made up of 43 with Graves' ophthalmopathy and around 58 with stable Graves' hyperthyroidism. Prospective prediction of ophthalmopathy was tested in an independent validation cohort consisting of roughly 20 hyperthyroidism patients and 15 to 17 patients who later progressed to ophthalmopathy. The 90 to 100 discovery patients were randomly divided into training and test sets at a 7:3 ratio. In about 6 Graves' hyperthyroidism patients, the study also compared T-cell repertoires from thyroid tissue with T-cell repertoires from blood. Following sampling, methimazole starting at 30 mg daily was given to hyperthyroidism patients, and high-dose intravenous methylprednisolone was given to ophthalmopathy patients. TCR Vbeta CDR3 sequencing of some 140 peripheral blood samples (over 40 ophthalmopathy, 70 to 85 hyperthyroidism and approximately 17 progressor patients) is reported in the paper. General study outcomes and caveats: Most expanded thyroid clonotypes (frequency above 0.001) were also detected in blood, suggesting blood repertoires may reflect thyroid immune responses. During validation, the model predicted progression to ophthalmopathy a median of around 7 months ahead of onset, with around 65% sensitivity and 72.22% specificity. A model built on a 13 V-J signature distinguished ophthalmopathy from stable hyperthyroidism, reaching 85% to 90% sensitivity and about 81% specificity in cross-validation and 80%/75% in testing. No statistical method was used to set the sample size in advance, and investigators knew the group allocation.

With respect to this clonotype: The clone's antigen remains unknown. No per-base quality is available; no much larger clone lies one base away.

The hyperthyroidism patients were between 18 and 65 years old and newly diagnosed, with a disease duration of less than 2 months. Exclusion was applied to patients with uncontrolled infections, other autoimmune diseases, pregnancy or lactation. Diagnoses relied on clinical symptoms, serum thyroxine and TRAb, thyroid ultrasound and orbital computed tomography. For progressor patients, blood was drawn at the first diagnosis of hyperthyroidism, before any ophthalmopathy symptoms had appeared. PBMCs were separated from under 12 ml of fresh peripheral blood using Ficoll-Paque density gradient centrifugation. Progressor patients were defined as those initially diagnosed with Graves' hyperthyroidism in whom ophthalmopathy developed during follow-up. Total RNA was extracted using Trizol reagent, and RNA quality was assessed on an Agilent 2100 Bioanalyzer. Trimming costs V 4 bases and J 9 bases, and their ends lie 19 bases apart. Looking up the germline V gene (reference sequence) yields CDR1 GTSNPN and CDR2 SVGIG. The CDR3 goes from the cysteine to the phenylalanine over 13 residues. Solely the CDR3 DNA is kept, with 39 bases framed from the first base.

TCR beta CDR3 regions were amplified from RNA transcripts. For the first round of RT-PCR on the TCR CDR3, the HTBI primer set was used together with the Qiagen OneStep RT-PCR kit. The libraries were constructed in a second round of multiplex PCR and then size-selected and purified. Sequencing of the libraries was done on an Illumina HiSeq2000 using paired-end 100 bp reads. In the authors' own workflow: SOAPnuke was used to process the raw data, with reads discarded if the reads contained adapters or uncalled bases, had a mean Phred below 15, or lacked an exact constant-primer or identifier match. High-quality paired reads were merged using COPE v1.2.5, and each unique nucleotide sequence was defined as a clonotype. Clonotypes were aligned to IMGT TRBV, TRBD and TRBJ reference segments using MiTCR v1.1. Only V-J combinations with frequency above 0.0001, covering about 99% of repertoires, were analysed. A TCS score was defined as the ratio between F50 (clonal expansion) and ExV (chaos), using BLOSUM62-based TCRdist between CDR3 peptides within each V-J. Welch's t-statistics and random forest reduced roughly 530 V-J features to fewer than 15, which were used in a naive Bayes classifier (R e1071). TCRdb trimmed public reads at Q25 via fastp, called clones via MiXCR and kept in-frame beta chains. CDR3 protein sequences are deduplicated, and each keeps its most common genes and DNA. TCRdb's processing, not the study's, gives the V and J calls here. A total of about 300,000 distinct CDR3 sequences appear in this sample, 25% to 30% of them only once. The ten largest clones take up about 30% of the sample.

The chain is encoded by TRBV30 joined to TRBJ2-7; TRBD2 is a weak D gene call, 6 bases matching. Sequencing was done on a sample of blood. This sequence was found in a man aged 40-49 years with Graves' hyperthyroidism that later progressed to Graves' ophthalmopathy. CDR3 region: CAWKEAGKGGQYF. The base sequence is TGTGCCTGGAAGGAGGCGGGAAAGGGCGGGCAGTACTTC.